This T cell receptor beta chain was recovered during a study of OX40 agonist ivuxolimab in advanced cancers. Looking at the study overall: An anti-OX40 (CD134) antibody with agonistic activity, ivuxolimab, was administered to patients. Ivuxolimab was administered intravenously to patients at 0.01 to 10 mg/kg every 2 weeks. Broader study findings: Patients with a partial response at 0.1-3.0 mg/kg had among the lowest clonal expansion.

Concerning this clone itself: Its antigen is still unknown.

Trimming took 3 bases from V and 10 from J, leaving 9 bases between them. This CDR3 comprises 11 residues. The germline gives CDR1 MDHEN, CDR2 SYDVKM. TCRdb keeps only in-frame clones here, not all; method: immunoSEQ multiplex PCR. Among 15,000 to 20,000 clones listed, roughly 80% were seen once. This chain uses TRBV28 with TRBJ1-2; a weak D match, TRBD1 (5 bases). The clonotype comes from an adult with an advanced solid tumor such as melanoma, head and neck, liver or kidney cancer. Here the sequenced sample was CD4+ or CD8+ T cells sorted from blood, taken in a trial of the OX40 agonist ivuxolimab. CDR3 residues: CASSLAGHYTF. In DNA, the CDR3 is TGTGCCAGCAGTTTGGCAGGGCACTACACCTTC.